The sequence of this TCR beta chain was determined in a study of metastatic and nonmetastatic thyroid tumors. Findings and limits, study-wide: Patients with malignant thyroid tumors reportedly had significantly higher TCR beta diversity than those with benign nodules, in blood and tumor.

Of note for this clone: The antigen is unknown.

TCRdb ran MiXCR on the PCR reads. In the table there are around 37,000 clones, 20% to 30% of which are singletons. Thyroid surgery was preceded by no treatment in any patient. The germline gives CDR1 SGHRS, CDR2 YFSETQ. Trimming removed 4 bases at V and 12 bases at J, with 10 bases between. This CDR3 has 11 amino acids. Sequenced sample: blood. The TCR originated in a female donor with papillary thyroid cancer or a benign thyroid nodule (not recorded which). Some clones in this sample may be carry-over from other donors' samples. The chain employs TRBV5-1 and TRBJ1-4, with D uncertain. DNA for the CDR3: TGCGCCAGCAGCACCGGCGGGGAACTGTTTTTT. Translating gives CASSTGGELFF.